Listed below are T cell receptor beta chains from one sample, sequenced in a study of cytotoxic CD8 clonotypes in ibrutinib-treated CLL. TCRdb's table, derived via immunoSEQ multiplex PCR, lists solely in-frame clones and lacks some. There are over 250,000 clones in the sample; around 77% occur only once, and roughly 6% lies in the top ten. This sample comprised PBMCs, obtained at disease progression, from a patient treated with ibrutinib. These receptors all come from a human donor with chronic lymphocytic leukemia. CDR3s include the opening cysteine and the closing phenylalanine or tryptophan. D genes are given only for firm matches. The listing skips clone size in some rows; elsewhere it reads once, few, many or a size class.

V gene	J gene	clone size	CDR3 length	D gene	CDR3 protein	CDR3 DNA
TRBV7-8	TRBJ1-2	.	13	TRBD1	CASSSNRGGGYTF	TGTGCCAGCAGCTCCAACAGGGGTGGCGGCTACACCTTC
TRBV5-1	TRBJ2-5	.	15	TRBD1	CASSLRQGGRETQYF	TGCGCCAGCAGCTTGCGACAGGGTGGGCGAGAGACCCAGTACTTC
TRBV5-1	TRBJ2-7	.	14	.	CASSFQGSGYEQYF	TGCGCCAGCAGCTTCCAGGGTTCTGGCTACGAGCAGTACTTC
TRBV19	TRBJ2-7	.	12	.	CASSIDFDEQYF	TGTGCCAGTAGTATCGACTTCGACGAGCAGTACTTC
TRBV25-1	TRBJ1-4	.	14	.	CASSEYRVGEKLFF	TGTGCCAGCAGTGAATACAGGGTGGGTGAAAAACTGTTTTTT
TRBV28	TRBJ2-7	.	19	.	CASSPYLGLHFLGLYEQYF	TGTGCCAGCAGTCCGTATCTCGGGCTTCATTTTTTAGGTCTCTACGAGCAGTACTTC
TRBV18	TRBJ2-5	once	17	.	CASSLRSLTPYQETQYF	TGTGCCAGCTCACTACGATCACTTACACCGTACCAAGAGACCCAGTACTTC
TRBV19	TRBJ1-5	.	14	TRBD1	CASSARDRNQPQHF	TGTGCCAGTAGTGCCCGGGACAGAAATCAGCCCCAGCATTTT
TRBV6-6	TRBJ1-6	few	14	.	CASSPNRYDSPLHF	TGTGCCAGCAGTCCCAACCGGTACGATTCACCCCTCCACTTT
TRBV5-4	TRBJ2-3	.	15	.	CASSLWTASTDTQYF	TGTGCCAGCAGCCTATGGACAGCTAGCACAGATACGCAGTATTTT
TRBV6-5	TRBJ1-6	once	14	.	CASSLWGNGSPLHF	TGTGCCAGCAGCCTATGGGGGAATGGTTCACCCCTCCACTTT
TRBV19	TRBJ2-6	.	15	.	CASSGAYSGANVLTF	TGTGCCAGTAGTGGGGCTTACTCTGGGGCCAACGTCCTGACTTTC
TRBV20-1	TRBJ1-2	.	11	.	CSALGSGGYTF	TGCAGTGCTCTGGGGTCCGGTGGCTACACCTTC
TRBV5-6	TRBJ2-3	.	16	.	CASSLGWGRTTDTQYF	TGTGCCAGCAGCTTGGGATGGGGTCGAACCACAGATACGCAGTATTTT
TRBV10-2	TRBJ2-1	.	15	.	CASSVRLGFHNEQFF	TGCGCCAGCAGTGTACGGCTAGGGTTCCACAATGAGCAGTTCTTC
TRBV7-6	TRBJ2-7	few	14	TRBD1	CASSSSTGAGEQYF	TGTGCCAGCAGTTCATCGACAGGGGCGGGGGAGCAGTACTTC
TRBV7-3	TRBJ2-3	.	13	TRBD1	CASSAPQGDTQYF	TGTGCCAGCAGCGCCCCACAGGGGGATACGCAGTATTTT
TRBV27	TRBJ2-2	few	16	.	CASSLSAWRATGELFF	TGTGCCAGCAGTTTATCTGCTTGGCGTGCCACCGGGGAGCTGTTTTTT
TRBV25-1	TRBJ2-5	once	15	TRBD2	CASSNAGGLEETQYF	TGTGCCAGCAGTAACGCGGGGGGTCTGGAAGAGACCCAGTACTTC
TRBV7-2	TRBJ2-3	.	15	TRBD2	CASGQPTSGTDTQYF	TGTGCCAGCGGCCAACCAACTAGCGGCACAGATACGCAGTATTTT
TRBV9	TRBJ1-2	few	13	TRBD1	CASSIGTVYGYTF	TGTGCCAGCAGCATCGGGACAGTCTATGGCTACACCTTC
TRBV6-6	TRBJ1-2	.	13	.	CASSYSKGDGYTF	TGTGCCAGCAGTTACTCGAAAGGAGATGGCTACACCTTC
TRBV10-2	TRBJ2-5	once	14	.	CASSEPAGSETQYF	TGCGCCAGCAGTGAGCCCGCAGGGTCCGAGACCCAGTACTTC
TRBV9	TRBJ2-3	.	15	TRBD1	CASSVGTGGPDTQYF	TGTGCCAGCAGCGTAGGGACAGGGGGCCCAGATACGCAGTATTTT
TRBV11-2	TRBJ1-1	.	12	.	CASSLTAFEAFF	TGTGCCAGCAGCTTGACAGCTTTTGAGGCTTTCTTT
TRBV7-2	TRBJ2-1	once	17	TRBD2	CASSLTASGEIYNEQFF	TGTGCCAGCAGCTTAACGGCTAGCGGAGAAATCTACAATGAGCAGTTCTTC
TRBV9	TRBJ1-1	.	17	.	CASSVGDLSTGNTEAFF	TGTGCCAGCAGCGTAGGGGACTTATCTACAGGGAACACTGAAGCTTTCTTT
TRBV2	TRBJ2-3	.	11	.	CATDPADTQYF	TGTGCTACAGACCCGGCGGATACGCAGTATTTT
TRBV9	TRBJ2-1	.	12	.	CASSVADGEQFF	TGTGCCAGCAGCGTCGCCGACGGGGAGCAGTTCTTC
TRBV7-2	TRBJ2-1	.	13	.	CASSFRGYNEQFF	TGTGCCAGCAGCTTTAGAGGCTACAATGAGCAGTTCTTC
TRBV9	TRBJ2-7	.	16	TRBD1	CASSASPGQGAYEQYF	TGTGCCAGCAGCGCATCCCCGGGACAGGGGGCTTACGAGCAGTACTTC
TRBV11-2	TRBJ2-7	.	11	.	CASSLLHEQYF	TGTGCCAGCAGCCTACTCCACGAGCAGTACTTC
TRBV19	TRBJ1-4	.	14	TRBD1	CASTKTGRNEKLFF	TGTGCCAGTACCAAGACAGGGCGTAATGAAAAACTGTTTTTT
TRBV1	TRBJ2-1	.	10	.	CTSGSDEQFF	TGCACCAGCGGGTCGGATGAGCAGTTCTTC
TRBV28	TRBJ2-1	once	11	.	CASSPDNEQFF	TGTGCCAGCAGTCCCGACAATGAGCAGTTCTTC
TRBV4-1	TRBJ2-7	.	18	TRBD1	CASSPRTTTGTGPYEQYF	TGCGCCAGCAGCCCACGAACTACAACCGGGACAGGGCCCTACGAGCAGTACTTC
TRBV15	TRBJ1-2	few	14	.	CATSSVTGSGGYTF	TGTGCCACCAGCAGTGTTACAGGGTCTGGTGGCTACACCTTC
TRBV9	TRBJ2-2	.	16	TRBD2	CASSVGLAGGLRELFF	TGTGCCAGCAGCGTAGGACTAGCGGGAGGTTTGCGGGAGCTGTTTTTT
TRBV27	TRBJ1-1	.	13	.	CASSKQGDTEAFF	TGTGCCAGCAGTAAACAGGGAGATACTGAAGCTTTCTTT
TRBV25-1	TRBJ1-2	few	12	.	CASSGGSKGYTF	TGTGCCAGCAGTGGCGGCAGCAAAGGCTACACCTTC
TRBV9	TRBJ2-2	.	16	TRBD2	CASGEGGMLGTGELFF	TGTGCCAGCGGGGAGGGCGGGATGTTGGGCACCGGGGAGCTGTTTTTT
TRBV18	TRBJ1-2	few	14	TRBD1	CASSPPDRGGGYTF	TGTGCCAGCTCACCACCGGACAGGGGAGGAGGCTACACCTTC
TRBV20-1	TRBJ2-7	.	10	TRBD2	CSASGRPLNF	TGCAGTGCTAGCGGGAGGCCGCTAAACTTC